This T cell receptor (beta chain) was observed in a study of T cells after yellow fever vaccination. Overall study findings and caveats: A faster peak, day 5 versus 15, was reached by the weaker secondary response. Boosting was followed by the reappearance of most primary-vaccination clones (about 96% CD4, 70% to 90% CD8). High-abundance clonotypes from the bulk population could contaminate FACS-sorted repertoires.

CDR3 length: 14 residues. The germline CDR1 and CDR2 sequences are LGHDT and YNNKEL (reference sequence). The V end lost 0 bases, the J end lost 11 bases, and 16 bases lay between the germline ends. TCRdb re-called the 5' RACE reads with MiXCR, one entry per CDR3 protein. The sample contains hundreds of thousands of distinct CDR3 sequences, 4.1% of which appear only once. This clonotype was seen only a few times. Antigen unknown. V is TRBV3-1 and J is TRBJ1-1; unclear D gene. This TCR came from a man aged 18 to 35 who received the YFV17D yellow fever vaccine. The input for sequencing was PBMCs, taken 5 days after the yellow fever booster vaccination. In DNA, the CDR3 is TGTGCCAGCAGCCAAGAAACCCGGGCCGCTGGCGCTTTCTTT. Amino acids: CASSQETRAAGAFF.